Listed below are T cell receptor beta chains from one sample, sequenced in a study of cytomegalovirus exposure and HLA in healthy donors. The table came from immunoSEQ multiplex PCR; TCRdb's copy has only in-frame clones and leaves some out. The profile shows around 300,000 clones, almost 85% of them singletons. The sequencing input was PBMCs. The receptors were sampled from a woman between 35 and 50 years old in good health and CMV-seropositive. The CDR3 runs from the conserved cysteine through the conserved F or W. Fields, in order: D gene, J gene, V gene, CDR3 DNA, CDR3 protein. The D gene is left open where the match is weak.

TRBD2,TRBJ2-1,TRBV7-9,TGTGCCAGCAGCTCCCAAGGGAGGGCCCCCTACAATGAGCAGTTCTTC,CASSSQGRAPYNEQFF
TRBD2,TRBJ2-3,TRBV9,TGTGCCAGCAGCGTAGCTACGGGACGGTTTAGCGGGGCCCTCACAGATACGCAGTATTTT,CASSVATGRFSGALTDTQYF
NA,TRBJ1-4,TRBV15,TGTGCCACCAGCAGAGACCTCACAGCTAATGAAAAACTGTTTTTT,CATSRDLTANEKLFF
NA,TRBJ2-1,TRBV5-4,TGTGCCAGCAGCCCTTCCGGCGGCAACAATGAGCAGTTCTTC,CASSPSGGNNEQFF
TRBD1,TRBJ1-4,TRBV29-1,TGCAGCGTCGCAACAGGGGGAACTAATGAAAAACTGTTTTTT,CSVATGGTNEKLFF
TRBD2,TRBJ2-2,TRBV5-1,TGCGCCAGCAGCTTGGTACGTAGCGGGAGGCTCAACACCGGGGAGCTGTTTTTT,CASSLVRSGRLNTGELFF
NA,TRBJ1-2,TRBV10-3,TGTGCCATCAGTGAGTCTAGGGAGACCTCCTATGGCTACACCTTC,CAISESRETSYGYTF
TRBD2,TRBJ2-1,TRBV6-5,TGTGCCAGCAGTTACTTGGGACTAGCTGCCGATGAGCAGTTCTTC,CASSYLGLAADEQFF
TRBD2,TRBJ2-1,TRBV7-2,TGTGCCAGCAGCTTAGAGGGACTAGCGGGGTACAATGAGCAGTTCTTC,CASSLEGLAGYNEQFF
TRBD2,TRBJ2-7,TRBV7-9,TGTGCCAGCAGCAGTTGGAGCGGGAGGGCCCTCTTCGAGCAGTACTTC,CASSSWSGRALFEQYF